These 10 T cell receptor beta chains share one sample of origin, sequenced in a study of OX40 agonist ivuxolimab in advanced cancers. Some clones are missing from TCRdb's copy, which holds only in-frame ones; the method was immunoSEQ multiplex PCR. The sample lists 99,000 or so clones, roughly 91% seen once, with roughly 0.31% in the top ten. The starting material was CD4+ or CD8+ T cells sorted from blood, obtained in a trial of the OX40 agonist ivuxolimab. These receptors were collected from an adult with an advanced solid tumor such as melanoma, head and neck, liver or kidney cancer.

The chain links TRBV5-6 to TRBJ1-1; D perhaps matches TRBD1 (5 bases). The V gene's germline CDR1 is SGHDT and CDR2 YYEEEE. This CDR3 spans 17 amino acids. Trimming removed 0 bases at V and 1 base at J, with 16 bases between. The CDR3 DNA reads as TGTGCCAGCAGCTTGGGGCTGACAGTCCAAGGGAACACTGAAGCTTTCTTT. This gives the protein CASSLGLTVQGNTEAFF.

The chain has TRBV2 and TRBJ1-2; D may be TRBD1 (5 bases). Trimming stripped 4 bases from V and 9 bases from J, with 12 bases between. This CDR3 spans 12 amino acids. Germline V gene sequence: CDR1 SNHLY, CDR2 FYNNEI. The CDR3 here is CASSGDSRSYTF. The CDR3 DNA reads TGTGCCAGCAGTGGCGACAGTCGGAGCTACACCTTC. The complete variable domain, with remaining parts taken from reference TRBV2 and TRBJ1-2, reads EPEVTQTPSHQVTQMGQEVILRCVPISNHLYFYWYRQILGQKVEFLVSFYNNEISEKSEIFDDQFSVERPDGSNFTLKIRSTKLEDSAMYFCASSGDSRSYTFGSGTRLTVV.

The V and J genes are TRBV18 and TRBJ1-1, with unresolved D. The ends were cut back, 4 bases at V and 10 bases at J, with 16 bases in the middle. The CDR3 extends over 13 amino acids. Germline CDR1 and CDR2: KGHSH and LQKENI. This CDR3 reads CASSRAGKAGAFF. The CDR3, as DNA: TGTGCCAGCTCACGAGCCGGGAAGGCGGGAGCTTTCTTT.

V is TRBV18 and J is TRBJ2-2; 11 nucleotides line up with TRBD1. Germline loops: CDR1 KGHSH, CDR2 LQKENI. Unmatched junction bases numbered 2, after V lost 1 base and J lost 4 bases. The length of the CDR3 is 16 residues. CDR3 amino acids: CASSPRTGGTTGELFF. As DNA, the CDR3 is TGTGCCAGCTCACCACGGACAGGGGGCACCACCGGGGAGCTGTTTTTT.

This chain links TRBV6-6 with TRBJ2-7; 8 bases fit TRBD1. Germline CDR1 reads MNHNY; CDR2 reads SVGAGI (reference sequence). CDR3 length equals 15 residues. With V trimmed by 6 bases and J by 3 bases, 10 bases remained unmatched. The CDR3 DNA is TGTGCCAGCAGGACAGGGGAGGCGTCCCTCTACGAGCAGTACTTC. Its protein is CASRTGEASLYEQYF.

This rearrangement joins TRBV28 to TRBJ1-5; 7 nucleotides match TRBD1. CDR1 is MDHEN, CDR2 SYDVKM, per germline. V gave up 7 bases and J gave up 4 bases; unmatched junction bases: 10. The CDR3 length is 15 residues. CDR3 residues: CASNPTGALNQPQHF. The CDR3 bases are TGTGCCAGCAACCCCACAGGGGCCTTAAATCAGCCCCAGCATTTT.

This clone showed up just once. The CDR3 sequence is CASSLGQGNQETQYF. CDR3 DNA: TGCGCCAGCAGCTTGGGACAGGGCAACCAAGAGACCCAGTACTTC. This chain connects TRBV5-1 to TRBJ2-5; 7 bases fit TRBD1. V trimming: 0 bases; J trimming: 0 bases; junction bases outside the gene matches: 2. Germline V gene data show CDR1 as SGHRS and CDR2 as YFSETQ. This CDR3 spans 15 amino acids.

The chain joins TRBV6-5 to TRBJ1-5; weak D call: TRBD1 (5 bases). The germline V gene has CDR1 MNHEY and CDR2 SVGAGI. Trimming left V 5 bases short and J 6 bases short, with 14 bases between. The CDR3 is 14 residues long. The CDR3 nucleotides read TGTGCCAGCAGTCCCAACGGGGGGGGTCAGCCCCAGCATTTT. Protein sequence: CASSPNGGGQPQHF.

CDR3 sequence (DNA): TGTGCCAGCAGTGGAGACCCCTCTGGGGCCAACGTCCTGACTTTC. It translates to CASSGDPSGANVLTF. The chain links TRBV2 to TRBJ2-6, with D uncertain. This CDR3 comprises 15 residues. Germline V lookup: CDR1 SNHLY, CDR2 FYNNEI. Deletions cut 4 bases from V and 0 bases from J, with 7 bases between.

This clone has just one count. The rearrangement links TRBV28 to TRBJ2-2; 14 bases fit TRBD2. V shed 6 bases and J 7 bases; nucleotides not matched to a gene: 16. The CDR3 spans 19 residues. The germline V gene has CDR1 MDHEN and CDR2 SYDVKM. CDR3 bases: TGTGCCAGCAGCTCCCCCGTGACTAGCGGGAGGGATAGGGGCGGGGAGCTGTTTTTT. Amino acid sequence: CASSSPVTSGRDRGGELFF.